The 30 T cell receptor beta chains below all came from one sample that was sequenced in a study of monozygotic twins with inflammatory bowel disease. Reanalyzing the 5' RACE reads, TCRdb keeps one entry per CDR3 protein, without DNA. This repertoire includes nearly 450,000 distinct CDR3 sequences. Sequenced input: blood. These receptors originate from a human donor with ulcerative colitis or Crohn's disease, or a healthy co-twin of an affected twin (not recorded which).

This chain's CDR3 is CASSQQGQVGTQYF. The chain employs TRBV14 and TRBJ2-5; checking the TCRdb D call of TRBD1 is not possible without DNA. Germline loops: CDR1 SGHDN, CDR2 FVKESK. The CDR3 consists of 14 residues.

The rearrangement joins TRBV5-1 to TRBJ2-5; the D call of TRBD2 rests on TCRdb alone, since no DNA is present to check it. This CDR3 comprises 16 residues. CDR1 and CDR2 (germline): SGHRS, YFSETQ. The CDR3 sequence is CASSFSASGDQETQYF.

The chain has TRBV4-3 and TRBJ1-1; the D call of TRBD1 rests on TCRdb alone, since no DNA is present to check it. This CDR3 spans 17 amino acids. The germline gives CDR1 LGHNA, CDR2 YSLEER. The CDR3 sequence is CASSQGSGGPGDTEAFF.

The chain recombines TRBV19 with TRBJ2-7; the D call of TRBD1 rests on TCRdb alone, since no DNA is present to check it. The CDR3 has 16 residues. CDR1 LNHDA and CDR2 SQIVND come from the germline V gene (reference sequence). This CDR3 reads CASSNTPGQITSEQYF.

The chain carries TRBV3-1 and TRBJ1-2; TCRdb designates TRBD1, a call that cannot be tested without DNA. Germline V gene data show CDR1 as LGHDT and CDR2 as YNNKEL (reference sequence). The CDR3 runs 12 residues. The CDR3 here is CASNSRDHGYTF. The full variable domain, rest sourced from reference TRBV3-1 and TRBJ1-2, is DTAVSQTPKYLVTQMGNDKSIKCEQNLGHDTMYWYKQDSKKFLKIMFSYNNKELIINETVPNRFSPKSPDKAHLNLHINSLELGDSAVYFCASNSRDHGYTFGSGTRLTVV.

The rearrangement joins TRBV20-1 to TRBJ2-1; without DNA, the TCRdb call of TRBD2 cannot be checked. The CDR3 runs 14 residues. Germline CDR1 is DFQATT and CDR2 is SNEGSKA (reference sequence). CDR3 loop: CSAPMRGRSNEQFF.

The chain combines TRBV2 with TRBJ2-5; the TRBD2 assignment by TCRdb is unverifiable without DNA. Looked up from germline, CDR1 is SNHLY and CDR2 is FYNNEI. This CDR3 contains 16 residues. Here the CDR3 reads CASSDKGRGPQETQYF.

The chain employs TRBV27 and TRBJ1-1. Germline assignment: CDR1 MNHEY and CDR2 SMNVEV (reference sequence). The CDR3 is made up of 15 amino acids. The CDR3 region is CASSPYRAQGTEAFF.

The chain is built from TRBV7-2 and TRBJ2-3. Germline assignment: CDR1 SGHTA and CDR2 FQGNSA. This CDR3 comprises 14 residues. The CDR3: CASSLDGGTDTQYF.

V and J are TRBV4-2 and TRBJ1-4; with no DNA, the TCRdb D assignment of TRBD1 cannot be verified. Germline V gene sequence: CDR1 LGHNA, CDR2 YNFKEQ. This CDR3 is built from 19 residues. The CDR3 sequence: CASSQDGSRIGTGGEKLFF.

The CDR3 protein is CATDPGGNTEAFF. The chain employs TRBV19 and TRBJ1-1; TCRdb outputs TRBD1, but without DNA this stays unchecked. Germline assignment: CDR1 LNHDA and CDR2 SQIVND (reference sequence). CDR3 length equals 13 residues.

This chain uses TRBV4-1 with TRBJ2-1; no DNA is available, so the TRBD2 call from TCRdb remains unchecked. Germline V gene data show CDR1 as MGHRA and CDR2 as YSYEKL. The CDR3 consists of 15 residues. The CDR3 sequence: CASSQVGGDYNEQFF.

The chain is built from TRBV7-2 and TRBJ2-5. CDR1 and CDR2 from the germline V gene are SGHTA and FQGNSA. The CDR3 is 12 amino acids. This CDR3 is CASSFQRETQYF.

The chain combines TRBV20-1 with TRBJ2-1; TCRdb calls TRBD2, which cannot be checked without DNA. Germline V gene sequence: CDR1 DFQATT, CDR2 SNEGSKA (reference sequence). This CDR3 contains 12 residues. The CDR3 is CSASGGRDEQFF.

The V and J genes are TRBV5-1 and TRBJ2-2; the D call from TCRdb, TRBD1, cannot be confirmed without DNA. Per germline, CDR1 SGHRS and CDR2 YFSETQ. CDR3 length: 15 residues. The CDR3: CASSSRTGGTGELFF.

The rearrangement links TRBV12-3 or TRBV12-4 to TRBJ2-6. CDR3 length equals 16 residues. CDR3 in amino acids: CASSLAGRPGANVLTF.

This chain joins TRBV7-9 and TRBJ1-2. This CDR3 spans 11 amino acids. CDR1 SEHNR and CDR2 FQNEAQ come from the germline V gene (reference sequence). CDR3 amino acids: CASSLTNGYTF.

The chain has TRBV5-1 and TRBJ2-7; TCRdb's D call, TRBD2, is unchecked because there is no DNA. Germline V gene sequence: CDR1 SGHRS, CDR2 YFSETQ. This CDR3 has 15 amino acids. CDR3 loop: CASSFLDSGSLEQYF.

CDR3: CASSGNRGLGTEAFF. This rearrangement joins TRBV25-1 to TRBJ1-1; no DNA is available, so the TRBD1 call from TCRdb remains unchecked. CDR3 length: 15 amino acids. CDR1 is MGHDK and CDR2 is SYGVNS in the germline V gene.

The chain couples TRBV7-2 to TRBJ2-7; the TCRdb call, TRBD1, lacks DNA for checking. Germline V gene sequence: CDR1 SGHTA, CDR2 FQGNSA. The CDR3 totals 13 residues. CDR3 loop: CASSLGGRGEQYF.

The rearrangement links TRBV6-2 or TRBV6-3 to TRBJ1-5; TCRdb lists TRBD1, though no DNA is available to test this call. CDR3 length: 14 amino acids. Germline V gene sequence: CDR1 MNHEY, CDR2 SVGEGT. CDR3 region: CASRRQGGNQPQHF.

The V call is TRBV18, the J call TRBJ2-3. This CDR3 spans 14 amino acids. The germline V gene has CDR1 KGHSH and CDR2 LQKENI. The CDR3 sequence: CASSPRKGTDTQYF.

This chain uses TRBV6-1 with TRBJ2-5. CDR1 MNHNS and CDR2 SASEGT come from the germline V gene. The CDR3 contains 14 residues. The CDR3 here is CASSPLSVQETQYF.

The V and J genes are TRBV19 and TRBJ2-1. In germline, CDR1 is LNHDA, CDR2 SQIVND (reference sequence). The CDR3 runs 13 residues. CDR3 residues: CASSISPYNEQFF.

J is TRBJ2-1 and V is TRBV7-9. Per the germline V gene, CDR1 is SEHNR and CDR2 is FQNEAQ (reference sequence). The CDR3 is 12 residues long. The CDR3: CASRASSNEQFF.

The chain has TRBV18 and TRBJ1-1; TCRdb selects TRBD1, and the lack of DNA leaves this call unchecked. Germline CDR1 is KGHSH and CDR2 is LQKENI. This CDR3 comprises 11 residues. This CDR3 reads CASSRQGEAFF.

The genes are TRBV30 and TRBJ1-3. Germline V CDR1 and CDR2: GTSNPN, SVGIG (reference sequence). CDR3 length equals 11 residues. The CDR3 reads CAWLRGNTIYF.

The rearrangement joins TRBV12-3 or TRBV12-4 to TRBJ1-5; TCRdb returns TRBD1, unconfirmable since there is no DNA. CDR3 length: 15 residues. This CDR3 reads CASSLRGGAGQPQHF.

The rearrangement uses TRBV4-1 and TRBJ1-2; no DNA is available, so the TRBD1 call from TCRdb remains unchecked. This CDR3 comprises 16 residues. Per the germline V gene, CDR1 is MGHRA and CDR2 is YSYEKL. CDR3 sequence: CASSQDRGQPFYGYTF.

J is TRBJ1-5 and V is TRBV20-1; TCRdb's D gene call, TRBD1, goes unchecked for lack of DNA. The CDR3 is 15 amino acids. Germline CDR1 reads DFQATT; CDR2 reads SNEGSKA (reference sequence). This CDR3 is CSARPLQGAGQPQHF.